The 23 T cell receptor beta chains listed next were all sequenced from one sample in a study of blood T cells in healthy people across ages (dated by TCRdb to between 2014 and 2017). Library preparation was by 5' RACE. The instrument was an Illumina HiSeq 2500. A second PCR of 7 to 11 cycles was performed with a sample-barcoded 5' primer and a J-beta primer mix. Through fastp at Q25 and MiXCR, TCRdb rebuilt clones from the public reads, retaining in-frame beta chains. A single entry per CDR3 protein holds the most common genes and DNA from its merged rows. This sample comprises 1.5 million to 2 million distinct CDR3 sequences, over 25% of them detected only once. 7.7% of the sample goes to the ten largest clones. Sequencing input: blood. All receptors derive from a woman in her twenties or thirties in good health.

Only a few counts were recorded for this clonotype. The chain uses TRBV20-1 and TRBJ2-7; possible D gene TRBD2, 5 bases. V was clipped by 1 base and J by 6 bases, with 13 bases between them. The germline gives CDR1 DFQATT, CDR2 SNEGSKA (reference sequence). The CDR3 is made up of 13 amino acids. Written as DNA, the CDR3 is TGCAGTGCTAGAGTAGCGACCGTATCCGAGCAGTACTTC. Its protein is CSARVATVSEQYF.

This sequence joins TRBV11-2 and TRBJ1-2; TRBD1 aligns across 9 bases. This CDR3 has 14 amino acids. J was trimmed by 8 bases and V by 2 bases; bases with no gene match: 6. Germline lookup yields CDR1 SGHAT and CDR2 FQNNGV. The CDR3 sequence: CASSLTGQGRGYTF. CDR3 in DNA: TGTGCCAGCAGCTTAACCGGACAGGGGCGAGGCTACACCTTC.

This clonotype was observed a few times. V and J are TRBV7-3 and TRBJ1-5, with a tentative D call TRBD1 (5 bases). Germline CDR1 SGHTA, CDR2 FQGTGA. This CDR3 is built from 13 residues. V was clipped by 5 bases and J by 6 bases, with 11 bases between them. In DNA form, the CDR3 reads TGTGCCAGCAGCAACACGGGGGTTCAGCCCCAGCATTTT. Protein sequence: CASSNTGVQPQHF.

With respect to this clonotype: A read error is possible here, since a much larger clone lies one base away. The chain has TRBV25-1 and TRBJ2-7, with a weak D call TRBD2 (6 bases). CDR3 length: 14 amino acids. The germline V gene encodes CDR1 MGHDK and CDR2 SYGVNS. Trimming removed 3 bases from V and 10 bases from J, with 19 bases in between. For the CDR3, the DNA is TGTGCCAGCAGTGACTCCGGGACTCGTCGGCCCCAGTACTTC. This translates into CASSDSGTRRPQYF.

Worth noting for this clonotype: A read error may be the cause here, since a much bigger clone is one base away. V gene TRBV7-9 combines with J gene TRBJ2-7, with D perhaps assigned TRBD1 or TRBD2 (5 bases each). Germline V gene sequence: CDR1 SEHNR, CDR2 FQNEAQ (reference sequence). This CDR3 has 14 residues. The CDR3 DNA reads TGTGCCGGCAGCCCCCGGGGCAGGTCCTACGAGCAGTACTTC. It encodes CAGSPRGRSYEQYF.

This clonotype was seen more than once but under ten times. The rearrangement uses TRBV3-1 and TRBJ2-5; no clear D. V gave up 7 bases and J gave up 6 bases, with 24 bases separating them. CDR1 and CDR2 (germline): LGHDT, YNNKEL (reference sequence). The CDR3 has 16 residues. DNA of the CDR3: TGTGCCAGCAATTACCTCGGTGGCGGCTCAGTAAAGACCCAGTACTTC. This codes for CASNYLGGGSVKTQYF.

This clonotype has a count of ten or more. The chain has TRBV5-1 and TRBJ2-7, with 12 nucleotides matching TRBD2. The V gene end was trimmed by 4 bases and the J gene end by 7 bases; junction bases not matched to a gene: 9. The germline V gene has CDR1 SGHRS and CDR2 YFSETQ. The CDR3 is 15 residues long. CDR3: CASSVRLAGVKEQYF. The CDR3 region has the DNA TGCGCCAGCAGCGTCCGACTAGCGGGAGTAAAAGAGCAGTACTTC. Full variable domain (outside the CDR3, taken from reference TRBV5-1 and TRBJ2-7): KAGVTQTPRYLIKTRGQQVTLSCSPISGHRSVSWYQQTPGQGLQFLFEYFSETQRNKGNFPGRFSGRQFSNSRSEMNVSTLELGDSALYLCASSVRLAGVKEQYFGPGTRLTVT.

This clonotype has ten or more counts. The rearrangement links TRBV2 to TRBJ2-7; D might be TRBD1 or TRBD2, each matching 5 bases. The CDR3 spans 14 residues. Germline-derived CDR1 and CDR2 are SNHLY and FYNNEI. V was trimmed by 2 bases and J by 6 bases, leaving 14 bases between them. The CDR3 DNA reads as TGTGCCAGCAGTGAAAGGGACGTCTATCGCGAGCAGTACTTC. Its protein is CASSERDVYREQYF.

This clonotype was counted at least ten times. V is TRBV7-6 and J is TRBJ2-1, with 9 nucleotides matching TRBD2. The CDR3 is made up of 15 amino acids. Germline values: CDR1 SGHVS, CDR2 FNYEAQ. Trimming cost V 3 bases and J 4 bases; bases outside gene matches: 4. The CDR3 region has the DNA TGTGCCAGCAGCTTGATTAGCGGGAGTTACAATGAGCAGTTCTTC. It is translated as CASSLISGSYNEQFF.

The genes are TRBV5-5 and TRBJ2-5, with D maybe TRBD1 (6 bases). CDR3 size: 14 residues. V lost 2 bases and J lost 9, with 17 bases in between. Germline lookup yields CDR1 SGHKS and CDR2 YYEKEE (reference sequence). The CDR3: CASSFQDSFLPQYF. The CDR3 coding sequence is TGTGCCAGCAGCTTCCAGGACAGTTTTCTGCCCCAGTACTTC.

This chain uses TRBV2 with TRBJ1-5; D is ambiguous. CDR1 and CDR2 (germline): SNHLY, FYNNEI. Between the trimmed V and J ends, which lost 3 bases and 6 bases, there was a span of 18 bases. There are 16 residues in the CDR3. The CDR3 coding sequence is TGTGCCAGCAGTGAGTTTCTCAGGCGAGGAGGTCAGCCCCAGCATTTT. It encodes CASSEFLRRGGQPQHF.

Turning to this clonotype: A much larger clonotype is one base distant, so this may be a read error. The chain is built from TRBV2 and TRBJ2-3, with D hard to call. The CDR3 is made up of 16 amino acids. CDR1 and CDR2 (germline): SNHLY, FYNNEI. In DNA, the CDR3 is TGTCCCAGCAGTGAGCTGAGATCCACTAGCACAGATACGCAGTATTTT. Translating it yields CPSSELRSTSTDTQYF. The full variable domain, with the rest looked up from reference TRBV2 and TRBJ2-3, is EPEVTQTPSHQVTQMGQEVILRCVPISNHLYFYWYRQILGQKVEFLVSFYNNEISEKSEIFDDQFSVERPDGSNFTLKIRSTKLEDSAMYFCPSSELRSTSTDTQYFGPGTRLTVL.

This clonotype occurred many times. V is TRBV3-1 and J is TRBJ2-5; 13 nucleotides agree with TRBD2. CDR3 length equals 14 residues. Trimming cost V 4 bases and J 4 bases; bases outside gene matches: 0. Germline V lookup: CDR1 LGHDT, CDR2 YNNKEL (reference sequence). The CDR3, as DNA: TGTGCCAGCAGCCGGACTAGCGGGAGAGAGACCCAGTACTTC. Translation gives CASSRTSGRETQYF.

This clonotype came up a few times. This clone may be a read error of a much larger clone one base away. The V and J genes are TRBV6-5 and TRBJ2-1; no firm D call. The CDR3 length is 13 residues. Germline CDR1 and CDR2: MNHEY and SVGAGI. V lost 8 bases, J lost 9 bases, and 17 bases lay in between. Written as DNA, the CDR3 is TGTGCCAGCGGTTCCCCCTGGCCGGGTGAGCAGTTCTTC. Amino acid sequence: CASGSPWPGEQFF.

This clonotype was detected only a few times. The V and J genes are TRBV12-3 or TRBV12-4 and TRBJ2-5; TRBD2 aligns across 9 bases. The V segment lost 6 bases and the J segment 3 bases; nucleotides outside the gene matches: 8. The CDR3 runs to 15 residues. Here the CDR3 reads CASRSTGGGEETQYF. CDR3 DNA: TGTGCCAGCAGGTCGACTGGCGGGGGGGAAGAGACCCAGTACTTC.

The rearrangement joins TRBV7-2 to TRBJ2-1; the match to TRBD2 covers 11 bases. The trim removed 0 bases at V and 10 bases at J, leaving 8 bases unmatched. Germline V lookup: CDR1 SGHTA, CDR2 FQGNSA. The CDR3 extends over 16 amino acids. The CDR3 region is CASSLARLAGGIEQFF. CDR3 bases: TGTGCCAGCAGCTTAGCGCGGCTAGCGGGGGGCATCGAGCAGTTCTTC.

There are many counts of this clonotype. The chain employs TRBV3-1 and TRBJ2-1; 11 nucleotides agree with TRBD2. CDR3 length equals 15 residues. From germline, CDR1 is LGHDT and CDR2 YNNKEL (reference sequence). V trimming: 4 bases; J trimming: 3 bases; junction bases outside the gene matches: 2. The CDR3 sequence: CASSPSGRNYNEQFF. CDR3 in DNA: TGTGCCAGCAGCCCTAGCGGGAGGAACTACAATGAGCAGTTCTTC.

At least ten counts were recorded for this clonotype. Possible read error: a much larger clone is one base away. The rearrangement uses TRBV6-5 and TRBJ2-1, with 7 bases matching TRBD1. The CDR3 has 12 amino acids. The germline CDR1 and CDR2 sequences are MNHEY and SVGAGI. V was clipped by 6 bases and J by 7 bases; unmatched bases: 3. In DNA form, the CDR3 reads TGTGCCAGCAGCATGACAGGGAATGAGCAGTTCTTC. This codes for CASSMTGNEQFF.

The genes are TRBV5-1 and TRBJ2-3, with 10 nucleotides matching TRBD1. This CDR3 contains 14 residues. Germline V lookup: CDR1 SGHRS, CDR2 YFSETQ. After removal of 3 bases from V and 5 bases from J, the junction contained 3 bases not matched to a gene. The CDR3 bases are TGCGCCAGCAGCTCGGGACAGGGGATAGATACGCAGTATTTT. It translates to CASSSGQGIDTQYF.

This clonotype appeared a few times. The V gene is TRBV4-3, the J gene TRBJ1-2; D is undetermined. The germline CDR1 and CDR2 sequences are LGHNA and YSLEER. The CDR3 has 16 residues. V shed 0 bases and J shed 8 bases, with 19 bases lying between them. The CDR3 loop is CASSQDEYEGVGGYTF. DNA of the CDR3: TGCGCCAGCAGCCAAGATGAGTACGAAGGAGTGGGAGGCTACACCTTC.

The CDR3 nucleotides are TGTGCCAGCAGTGAATCGGGGCGACCAAGGGGACTCTATGGTGAGCAGTTCTTC. This translates into CASSESGRPRGLYGEQFF. V gene TRBV6-1 combines with J gene TRBJ2-1; TRBD2 might be the D (6 bases). This CDR3 region has 18 residues. V lost 2 bases and J lost 9, with 26 bases in between. Germline assignment: CDR1 MNHNS and CDR2 SASEGT.

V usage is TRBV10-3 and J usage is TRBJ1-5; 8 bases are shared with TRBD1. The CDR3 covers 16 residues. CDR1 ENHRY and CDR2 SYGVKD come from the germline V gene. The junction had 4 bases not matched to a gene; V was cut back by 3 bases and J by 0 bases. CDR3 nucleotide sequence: TGTGCCATCAGTGAATTCGGACAGGGTAGCAATCAGCCCCAGCATTTT. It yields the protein CAISEFGQGSNQPQHF.

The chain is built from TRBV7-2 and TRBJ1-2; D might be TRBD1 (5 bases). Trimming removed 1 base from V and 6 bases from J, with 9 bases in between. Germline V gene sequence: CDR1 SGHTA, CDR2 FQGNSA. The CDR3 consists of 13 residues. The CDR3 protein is CASSLGPRDGYTF. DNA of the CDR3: TGTGCCAGCAGCTTAGGGCCCAGGGATGGCTACACCTTC.